Sequencing of this T cell receptor (beta chain) was carried out in a study of T cells in Graves' hyperthyroidism and ophthalmopathy (dated by TCRdb to between 2019 and 2020). In terms of the full investigation: To identify distinguishing TCR V-J signatures, a discovery cohort of 95 to 100 patients was used, comprising 43 with Graves' ophthalmopathy and 57 with stable Graves' hyperthyroidism. An independent validation cohort of under 20 hyperthyroidism patients and about 16 patients who later progressed to ophthalmopathy tested prospective prediction of ophthalmopathy. According to the paper, TCR Vbeta CDR3 sequencing was carried out on 120 to 150 peripheral blood samples, which came from 40 to 45 ophthalmopathy, about 75 hyperthyroidism and some 17 progressor patients. Once sampling was done, hyperthyroidism patients were given methimazole at a starting dose of 30 mg daily, whereas ophthalmopathy patients were given high-dose intravenous methylprednisolone. In addition, the study compared T-cell repertoires in thyroid tissue and in blood from a handful of Graves' hyperthyroidism patients. The 100 or so discovery patients were divided at random into training and test sets in a 7:3 ratio.

CDR1 DFQATT and CDR2 SNEGSKA are derived from the germline V gene (reference sequence). The CDR3 covers 15 residues, taking in both the cysteine and the phenylalanine. Just the 45-base CDR3 DNA is kept, in frame starting at base 1. V lost 1 base and J lost 10 bases, and the count of bases not matched to a germline gene is 10. General findings and caveats noted by the study authors: No statistical method was used to fix the sample size in advance, and group allocation was not hidden from the investigators. A 13 V-J signature model separated ophthalmopathy from stable hyperthyroidism, with around 88% sensitivity and 81% to 83% specificity in cross-validation and 80%/75% in testing. Most expanded thyroid clonotypes (frequency above 0.001) were also detected in blood, a finding suggesting that blood repertoires may reflect thyroid immune responses. In validation, the model predicted progression to ophthalmopathy with 60% to 71% sensitivity and approximately 72% specificity, a median of 6.5 months before onset.

Stable Graves' hyperthyroidism was defined as no progression to ophthalmopathy during 18 months of follow-up. Hyperthyroidism patients were newly diagnosed, had a disease duration of under 2 months, and were aged 18 to 65 years. The study excluded patients with uncontrolled infections, other autoimmune diseases, pregnancy or lactation. Clinical symptoms, serum thyroxine and TRAb, thyroid ultrasound, and orbital computed tomography formed the basis for the diagnoses. Total RNA was extracted using Trizol reagent, and RNA quality was assessed on an Agilent 2100 Bioanalyzer. The TCR beta CDR3 regions were amplified from the RNA transcripts. The first round of RT-PCR for the TCR CDR3 was performed with the HTBI primer set and the Qiagen OneStep RT-PCR kit. The libraries were constructed in a second round of multiplex PCR and then size-selected and purified. Libraries were sequenced paired-end with 100 bp reads on an Illumina HiSeq2000. The paper's processing steps were these. Raw data were processed with SOAPnuke, discarding reads with adapters, uncalled bases, mean Phred below 15, or no exact constant-primer or identifier match. COPE v1.2.5 was used to merge the high-quality paired reads, and each unique nucleotide sequence was defined as a clonotype. Clonotypes were aligned to IMGT TRBV, TRBD and TRBJ reference segments using MiTCR v1.1. Analysis was restricted to V-J combinations with a frequency above 0.0001, which covered approximately 99% of repertoires. A TCS score was defined as the ratio between F50 (clonal expansion) and ExV (chaos), using BLOSUM62-based TCRdist between CDR3 peptides within each V-J. Welch's t-statistics and random forest reduced 514 V-J features to 13, which were used in a naive Bayes classifier (R e1071). TCRdb reprocessing: public reads trimmed at Q25 with fastp, clones called with MiXCR, in-frame beta chains kept. Each record represents a unique CDR3 protein, reported with the most common genes and DNA among its rows. The V and J calls were determined by TCRdb, not by the authors. The sample table contains some 510,000 distinct CDR3 sequences; only one count was recorded for around 42% of them. The ten top clones hold about 7.9% of the sample.

This clonotype was found many times. It has no known antigen specificity. Nothing much larger sits one base from this clone, and base qualities are not available. This sequence originates from a woman aged 18-35 years with Graves' hyperthyroidism. Donor details come from another sample of the same person, matched by shared clones. The chain couples TRBV20-1 to TRBJ1-6; TRBD1 lines up with 7 middle nucleotides. The sample taken for sequencing was peripheral blood or thyroid tissue (not recorded which). The CDR3 here reads CSARVGGAGGSPLHF. The nucleotides read TGCAGTGCTAGAGTTGGAGGAGCAGGGGGATCACCCCTCCACTTT.